Following are 2 T cell receptor beta chains from one sample sequenced in a study of shared clonotypes between healthy human individuals. Method: immunoSEQ multiplex PCR; TCRdb's copy keeps in-frame clones and lacks some. Counted here are over a million clones, 98% occurring once; the ten biggest clones make up around 0.33%. The source material was naive CD4+ T cells sorted from blood. The sample's subset: CD45RA+ positively selected. The receptors derive from a man aged 25 to 45 in good health.

This chain links TRBV19 with TRBJ2-2; no reliable D call. The CDR3 extends over 14 amino acids. Germline CDR1 reads LNHDA; CDR2 reads SQIVND (reference sequence). V lost 3 bases, J lost 1 base, and 6 bases lay in between. The CDR3 loop reads CASSMVGNTGELFF. The CDR3 nucleotides read TGTGCCAGTAGTATGGTGGGGAACACCGGGGAGCTGTTTTTT.

This chain connects TRBV18 to TRBJ2-6; D is tentatively TRBD1 or TRBD2 (5 bases each). Germline V gene lookup returns CDR1 KGHSH and CDR2 LQKENI. Trimming removed 5 bases from V and 4 bases from J, with 12 bases in between. The CDR3 spans 15 residues. The CDR3 protein is CASSGTGSGANVLTF. CDR3 coding DNA: TGTGCCAGCTCAGGGACGGGGTCAGGGGCCAACGTCCTGACTTTC.